Included here is one TCR beta chain sequence, with context. Its antigen is unidentified. These data are taken from a study of beta chain features in type 1 diabetes. Study in general: When patients were set against healthy donors, age, gender and cell yields were similar. Across the samples, roughly 99 million sorted cells were examined in total.

Trimming at V came to 2 bases and at J to 0 bases, leaving 5 bases not matched to a gene. Germline V CDR1 and CDR2: SGHNT, YYREEE (reference sequence). The CDR3 length is 17 residues. Findings and caveats of the study: TCRB CDR3 length was moderately but significantly reduced in all four CD4+ subsets of Type 1 diabetes patients. For type 1 diabetes patients, VDJ junctions showed fewer insertions and more deletions.

The entirety of the isolated RNA underwent reverse transcription, so expressed TCRB transcripts were sequenced. An average near 3.57 million reads came from naive, central memory and regulatory T cell samples. The repertoire was sequenced with immunoSEQ multiplex PCR; TCRdb's copy has only in-frame clones and lacks some. This sample has some 350,000 clones, with roughly 13% found just once. What was sequenced was naive CD4+ T cells from blood. The receptor comes from a woman aged 18-29 years with type 1 diabetes. V usage is TRBV5-4 and J usage is TRBJ2-1, with 10 positions matching TRBD2. The chain's CDR3 is CASSFAGLADSYNEQFF. The CDR3 region has the DNA TGTGCCAGCAGCTTCGCTGGACTAGCGGACTCCTACAATGAGCAGTTCTTC.